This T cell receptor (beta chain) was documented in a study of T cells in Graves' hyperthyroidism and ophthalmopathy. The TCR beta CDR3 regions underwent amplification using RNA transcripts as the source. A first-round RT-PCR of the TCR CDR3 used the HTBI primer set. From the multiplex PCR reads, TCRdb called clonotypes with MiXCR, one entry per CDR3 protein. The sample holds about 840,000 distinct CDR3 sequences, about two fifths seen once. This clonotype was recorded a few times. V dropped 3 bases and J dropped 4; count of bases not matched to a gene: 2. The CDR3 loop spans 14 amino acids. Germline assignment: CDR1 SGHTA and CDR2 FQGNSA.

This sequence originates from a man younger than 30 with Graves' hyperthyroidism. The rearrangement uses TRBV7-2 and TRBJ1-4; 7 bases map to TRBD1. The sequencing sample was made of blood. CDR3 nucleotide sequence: TGTGCCAGCAGCTTCCGACAGGGTAATGAAAAACTGTTTTTT. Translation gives CASSFRQGNEKLFF. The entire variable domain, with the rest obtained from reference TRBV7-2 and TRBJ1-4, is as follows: GAGVSQSPSNKVTEKGKDVELRCDPISGHTALYWYRQSLGQGLEFLIYFQGNSAPDKSGLPSDRFSAERTGGSVSTLTIQRTQQEDSAVYLCASSFRQGNEKLFFGSGTQLSVL.